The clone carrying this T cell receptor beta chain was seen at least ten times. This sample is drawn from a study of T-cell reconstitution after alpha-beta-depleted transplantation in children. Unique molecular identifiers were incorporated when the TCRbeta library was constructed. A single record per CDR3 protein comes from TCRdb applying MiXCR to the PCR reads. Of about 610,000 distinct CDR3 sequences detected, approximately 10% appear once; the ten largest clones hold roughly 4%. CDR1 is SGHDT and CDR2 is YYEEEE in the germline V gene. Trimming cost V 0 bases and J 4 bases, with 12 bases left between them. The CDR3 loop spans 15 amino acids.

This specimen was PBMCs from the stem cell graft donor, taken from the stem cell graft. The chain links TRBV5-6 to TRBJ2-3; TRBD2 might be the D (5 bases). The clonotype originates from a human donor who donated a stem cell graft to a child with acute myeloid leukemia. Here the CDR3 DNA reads TGTGCCAGCAGCTTGGTGGTAGCGAGGTCAGATACGCAGTATTTT. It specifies CASSLVVARSDTQYF.